This T cell receptor beta chain emerged from a study of spatial heterogeneity in lung cancer. Each CDR3 protein is one row after TCRdb ran MiXCR on the 5' RACE reads. This table holds about 440 distinct CDR3 sequences, about 20% found once. The time point was: sample taken at primary tumor resection. The donors, fewer than 95 patients with untreated early-stage non-small cell lung cancer, provided the samples. The CDR3 length is 12 residues. V shed 2 bases and J shed 9 bases, with 8 bases lying between them. Germline CDR1 MDHEN, CDR2 SYDVKM. The sample here was normal lung tissue next to the tumor, taken at surgery. The chain couples TRBV28 to TRBJ1-5, with a tentative D call TRBD1 (5 bases). This TCR derives from a male donor with early-stage non-small cell lung cancer. The CDR3 DNA reads as TGTGCCAGCAGTTTACCTAGGGGGCCCCAGCATTTT. This gives the protein CASSLPRGPQHF.